This TCR beta chain was profiled in a study of shared clonotypes between healthy human individuals. Sequencing was at deep level. Only in-frame clones appear in the TCRdb table, and some are missing; sequencing was by immunoSEQ multiplex PCR. The data hold about 2.2 million clones, with about 93% observed a single time. On this clone itself: The antigen is undetermined.

CD8 cells regarded as naive lacked CD45RO, were positively chosen for CCR7, and omitted terminally differentiated effector memory CD45RA+ cells. Study observations and caveats: The sharing of about 5.3% of naive CD4 clonotypes was seen across a few donors. How much donors shared clonotypes was expected to be affected by sequencing depth.

The sequencing sample was made of naive CD8+ T cells from PBMCs. This clonotype originated in a young man in good health. Some clones in this sample may be carry-over from other donors' samples.

The CDR3 coding sequence is TGTGCCACCAGCGCTTCTTTGACAGGGGTTTATCAGCCCCAGCATTTT. Its translation: CATSASLTGVYQPQHF. The genes are TRBV15 and TRBJ1-5; 8 bases are a match to TRBD1. V trimming: 5 bases; J trimming: 5 bases; junction bases outside the gene matches: 11. Germline values: CDR1 LNHNV, CDR2 YYDKDF (reference sequence). This CDR3 is 16 amino acids long.